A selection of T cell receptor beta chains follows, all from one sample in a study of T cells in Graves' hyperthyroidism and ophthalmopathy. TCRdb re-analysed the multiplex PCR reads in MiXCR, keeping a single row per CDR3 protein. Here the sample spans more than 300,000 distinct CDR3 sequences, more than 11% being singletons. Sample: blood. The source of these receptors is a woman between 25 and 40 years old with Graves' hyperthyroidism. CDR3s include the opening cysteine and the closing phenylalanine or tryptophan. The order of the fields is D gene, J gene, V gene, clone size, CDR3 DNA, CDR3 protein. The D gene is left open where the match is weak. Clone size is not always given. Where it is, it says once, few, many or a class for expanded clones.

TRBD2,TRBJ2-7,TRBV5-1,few,TGCGCCAGCAGCTCCGTGGGAGGGATAGACGAGCAGTACTTC,CASSSVGGIDEQYF
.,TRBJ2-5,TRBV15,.,TGTGCCACCAGCACGCAATCGTACCAAGAGACCCAGTACTTC,CATSTQSYQETQYF
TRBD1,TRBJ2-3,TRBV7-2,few,TGTGCCAGCAGCCCAGGACAGGCGTGGACAGATACGCAGTATTTT,CASSPGQAWTDTQYF
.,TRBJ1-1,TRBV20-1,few,TGCAGTGCTAGAGATTTCACACAGACGAACACTGAAGCTTTCTTT,CSARDFTQTNTEAFF
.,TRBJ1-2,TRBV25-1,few,TGTGCCGGCAGTGATCCTAGCCGTCCTAACTATGGCTACACCTTC,CAGSDPSRPNYGYTF
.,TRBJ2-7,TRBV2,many,TGTGCCAGCAGCCGGGACTCCTCCTACGAGCAGTACTTC,CASSRDSSYEQYF
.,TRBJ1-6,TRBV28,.,TGTGCCAGCACCTTTCAGGGTAGGGGTTCACCCCTCCACTTT,CASTFQGRGSPLHF
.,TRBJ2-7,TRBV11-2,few,TGTGCCAGCAGCTTCCAGTCCACCACGATACCGGGGGAGCAGTACTTC,CASSFQSTTIPGEQYF
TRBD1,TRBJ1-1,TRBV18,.,TGTGCCAGCTCACCTACAGGGGGCACTGAAGCTTTCTTT,CASSPTGGTEAFF
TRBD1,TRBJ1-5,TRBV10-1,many,TGCGCCGGGCACAGGGGGGTTTATCAGCCCCAGCATTTT,CAGHRGVYQPQHF
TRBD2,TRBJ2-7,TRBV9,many,TGTGCCAGCAGCAGGGGACTAGCGGGAGGGCTGCCGCGCGACGAGCAGTACTTC,CASSRGLAGGLPRDEQYF
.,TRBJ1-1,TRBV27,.,TGTGCCAGCAGTTTATTAGGACAGACTGAAGCTTTCTTT,CASSLLGQTEAFF
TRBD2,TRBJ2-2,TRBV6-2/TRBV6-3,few,TGTGCCAGCAGTTCTAGGACTAGCGGGGCTACCCTGGGCGGGGAGCTGTTTTTT,CASSSRTSGATLGGELFF
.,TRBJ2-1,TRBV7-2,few,TGTGCCAGCAGCTTATTCCAGGGCAACAATGAGCAGTTCTTC,CASSLFQGNNEQFF
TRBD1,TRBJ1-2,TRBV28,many,TGTGCCAGCACCCAGACAGGGGGAAACTATGGCTACACCTTC,CASTQTGGNYGYTF
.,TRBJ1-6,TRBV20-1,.,TGCAGTGCGCGGGCCTACCCCTGGAGTTCACCCCTCCACTTT,CSARAYPWSSPLHF
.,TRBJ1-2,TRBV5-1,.,TGCGCCAGCAGCCCGAGGGGAGAGGGATACAACTATGGCTACACCTTC,CASSPRGEGYNYGYTF
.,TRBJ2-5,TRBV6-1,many,TGTGCCAGCAACTTACAGGGTTACGAGACCCAGTACTTC,CASNLQGYETQYF
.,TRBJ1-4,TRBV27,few,TGTGCCAGCAGTTTACCGGGGGCTGAAAAACTGTTTTTT,CASSLPGAEKLFF
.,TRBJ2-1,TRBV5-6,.,TGTGCCAGCAGCCCCGCCGGGACTGACTACAATGAGCAGTTCTTC,CASSPAGTDYNEQFF
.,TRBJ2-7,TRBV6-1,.,TGTGCCAGCAGTTCCCCAAAAAAGAGTTACGAGCAGTACTTC,CASSSPKKSYEQYF
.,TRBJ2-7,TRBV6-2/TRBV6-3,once,TGTGCCAGCAGTTACCGTACAGGGTCTACCTACGAGCAGTACTTC,CASSYRTGSTYEQYF
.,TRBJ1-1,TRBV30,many,TGTGCCTGGAGTGTAGGCATGACCAACACTGAAGCTTTCTTT,CAWSVGMTNTEAFF
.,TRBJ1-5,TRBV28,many,TGTGCCAGCAGTTTAGGGCAGGGAGATCAGCCCCAGCATTTT,CASSLGQGDQPQHF
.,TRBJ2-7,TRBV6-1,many,TGTGCCAGCAGTGCCAACCGGGACAGCGGGGACGAGCAGTACTTC,CASSANRDSGDEQYF
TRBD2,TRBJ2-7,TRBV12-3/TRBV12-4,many,TGTGCCAGCAGCTCGGGACTAGCGGCCTTCTACGAGCAGTACTTC,CASSSGLAAFYEQYF
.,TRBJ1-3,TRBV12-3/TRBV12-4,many,TGTGCCAGCAGTTTATTTTCTGGAAACACCATATATTTT,CASSLFSGNTIYF
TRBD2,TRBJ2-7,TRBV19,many,TGTGCCAGTAGTTGGAGTCTAGCGGGAACCGGGGGCTACGAGCAGTACTTC,CASSWSLAGTGGYEQYF
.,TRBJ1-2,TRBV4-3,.,TGCGCCAGCAGCCAAGGGCCAGAAGGTACCTATGGCTACACCTTC,CASSQGPEGTYGYTF
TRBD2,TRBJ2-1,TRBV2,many,TGTGCCAGCAGTGAACTCCAGCGGGAGTCTTCCGATGAGCAGTTCTTC,CASSELQRESSDEQFF
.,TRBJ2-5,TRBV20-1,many,TGCAGTGCCCCCCGGGAGACCCAGTACTTC,CSAPRETQYF
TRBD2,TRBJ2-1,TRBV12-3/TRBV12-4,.,TGTGCCAGCAGACTAGCGGGAGTCTTGAATGAGCAGTTCTTC,CASRLAGVLNEQFF
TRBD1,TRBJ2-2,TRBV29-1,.,TGCAGCGTTGGGCCGACAGGGGGCTTGGTGAACACCGGGGAGCTGTTTTTT,CSVGPTGGLVNTGELFF
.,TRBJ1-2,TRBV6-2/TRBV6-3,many,TGTGCCAGCAGTTACTCGACACAGCTCTATGGCTACACCTTC,CASSYSTQLYGYTF
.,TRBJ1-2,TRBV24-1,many,TGTGCCACCAGTGACATCAGGGGCGATGGCTACACCTTC,CATSDIRGDGYTF
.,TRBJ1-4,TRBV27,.,TGTGCCAGCAGTTTCCTGGGTGCAACTAATGAAAAACTGTTTTTT,CASSFLGATNEKLFF
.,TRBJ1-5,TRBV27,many,TGTGCCAGCAGGCCCACAGGAGGGTATCAGCCCCAGCATTTT,CASRPTGGYQPQHF
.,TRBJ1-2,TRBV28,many,TGTGCCAGCAGTTTAGAGGCCCAGGGTGGCGGCTACACCTTC,CASSLEAQGGGYTF
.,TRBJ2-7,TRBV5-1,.,TGCGCCAGCAGCTTGGACCCAGGTTGGGGATACGAGCAGTACTTC,CASSLDPGWGYEQYF
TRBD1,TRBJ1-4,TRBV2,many,TGTGCCAGCAGCGGGGCCGGGACAGGGGCTGAAAAACTGTTTTTT,CASSGAGTGAEKLFF
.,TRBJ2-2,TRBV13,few,TGTGCCAGCAGCTTAACGGGAGTGACTGCCGGGGAGCTGTTTTTT,CASSLTGVTAGELFF
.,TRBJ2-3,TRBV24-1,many,TGTGCCACCAGTGACTCGGACTGGGATACGCAGTATTTT,CATSDSDWDTQYF
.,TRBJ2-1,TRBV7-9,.,TGTGCCAGCAGCCCTCCCCTTGGCGCCAGCTCCTACAATGAGCAGTTCTTC,CASSPPLGASSYNEQFF
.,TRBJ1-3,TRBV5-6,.,TGTGCCAGCAGCTCCTATCAAGGAAACACCATATATTTT,CASSSYQGNTIYF
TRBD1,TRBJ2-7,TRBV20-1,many,TGCAGTGCTAGAGAAGGGACAGGGTCCTACGAGCAGTACTTC,CSAREGTGSYEQYF
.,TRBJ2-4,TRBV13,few,TGTGCCAGCAGCTTTGACAAAAACATTCAGTACTTC,CASSFDKNIQYF
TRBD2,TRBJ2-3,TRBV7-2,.,TGTGCCAGCAGCTTACGCGGGAGGCCCACAGATACGCAGTATTTT,CASSLRGRPTDTQYF
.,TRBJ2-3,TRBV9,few,TGTGCCAGCAGCGCAACCCCCTCGTCTGCAGATACGCAGTATTTT,CASSATPSSADTQYF
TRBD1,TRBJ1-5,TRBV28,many,TGTGCCAGCAGTTTACTGGGACAGGACAATCAGCCCCAGCATTTT,CASSLLGQDNQPQHF
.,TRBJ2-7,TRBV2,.,TGTGCCAGCAGTGAATATCAGGGCGAAAAAGAGCAGTACTTC,CASSEYQGEKEQYF